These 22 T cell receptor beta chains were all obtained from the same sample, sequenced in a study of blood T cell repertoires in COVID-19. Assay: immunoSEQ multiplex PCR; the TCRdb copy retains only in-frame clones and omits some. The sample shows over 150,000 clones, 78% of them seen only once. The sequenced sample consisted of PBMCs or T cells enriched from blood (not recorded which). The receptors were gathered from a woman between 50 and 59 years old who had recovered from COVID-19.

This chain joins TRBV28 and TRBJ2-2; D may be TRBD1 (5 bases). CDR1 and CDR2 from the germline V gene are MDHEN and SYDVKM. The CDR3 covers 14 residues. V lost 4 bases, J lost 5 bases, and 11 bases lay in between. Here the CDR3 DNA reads TGTGCCAGCAGTTCGCAGGGTTTTACCGGGGAGCTGTTTTTT. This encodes CASSSQGFTGELFF.

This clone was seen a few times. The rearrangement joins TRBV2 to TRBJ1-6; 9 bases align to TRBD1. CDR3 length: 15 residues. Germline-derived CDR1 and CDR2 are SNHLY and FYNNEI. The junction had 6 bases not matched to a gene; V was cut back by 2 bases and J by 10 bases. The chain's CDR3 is CASSERDRVESPLHF. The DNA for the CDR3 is TGTGCCAGCAGTGAACGGGACAGGGTAGAATCACCCCTCCACTTT.

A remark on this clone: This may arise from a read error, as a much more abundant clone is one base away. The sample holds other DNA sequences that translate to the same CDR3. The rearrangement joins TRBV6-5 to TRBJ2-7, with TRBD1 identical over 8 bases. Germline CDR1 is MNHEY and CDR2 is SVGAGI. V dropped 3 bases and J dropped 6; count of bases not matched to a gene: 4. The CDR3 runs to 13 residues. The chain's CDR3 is CASSYFRGREQYF. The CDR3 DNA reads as TGTGCCAGCAGTTATTTCAGGGGGCGCGAGCAGTACTTC.

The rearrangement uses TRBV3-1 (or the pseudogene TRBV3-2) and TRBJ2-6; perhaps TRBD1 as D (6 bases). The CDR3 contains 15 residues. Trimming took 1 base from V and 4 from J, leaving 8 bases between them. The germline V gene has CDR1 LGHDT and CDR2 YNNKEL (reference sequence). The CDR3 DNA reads TGTGCCAGCAGCCAAGCAGGGGCAGGGGCCAACGTCCTGACTTTC. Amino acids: CASSQAGAGANVLTF.

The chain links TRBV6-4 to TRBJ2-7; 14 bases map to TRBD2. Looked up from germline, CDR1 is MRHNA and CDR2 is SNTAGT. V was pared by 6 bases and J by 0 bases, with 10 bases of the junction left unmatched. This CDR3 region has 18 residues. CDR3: CASSGLAGGPGSSYEQYF. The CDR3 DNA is TGTGCCAGCAGCGGACTAGCGGGAGGTCCCGGTAGCTCCTACGAGCAGTACTTC.

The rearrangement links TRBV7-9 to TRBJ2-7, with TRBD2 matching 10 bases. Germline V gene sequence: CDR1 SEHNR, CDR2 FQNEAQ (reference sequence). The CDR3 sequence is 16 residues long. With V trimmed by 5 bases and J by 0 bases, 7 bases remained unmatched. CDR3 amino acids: CASSAPASGSSYEQYF. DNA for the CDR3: TGTGCCAGCAGCGCCCCGGCTAGCGGGAGCTCCTACGAGCAGTACTTC.

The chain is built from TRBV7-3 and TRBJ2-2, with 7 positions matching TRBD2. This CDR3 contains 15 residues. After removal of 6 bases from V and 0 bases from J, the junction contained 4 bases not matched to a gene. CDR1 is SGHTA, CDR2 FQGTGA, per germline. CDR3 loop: CASRSSGTNTGELFF. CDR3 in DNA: TGTGCCAGCAGGTCGAGCGGGACGAACACCGGGGAGCTGTTTTTT.

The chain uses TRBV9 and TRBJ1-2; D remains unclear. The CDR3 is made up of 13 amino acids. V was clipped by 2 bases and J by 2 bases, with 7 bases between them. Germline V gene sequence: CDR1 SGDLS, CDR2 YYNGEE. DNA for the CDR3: TGTGCCAGCAGCGTGTCAGAAAACTATGGCTACACCTTC. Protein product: CASSVSENYGYTF. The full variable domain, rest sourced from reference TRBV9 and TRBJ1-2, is DSGVTQTPKHLITATGQRVTLRCSPRSGDLSVYWYQQSLDQGLQFLIQYYNGEERAKGNILERFSAQQFPDLHSELNLSSLELGDSALYFCASSVSENYGYTFGSGTRLTVV.

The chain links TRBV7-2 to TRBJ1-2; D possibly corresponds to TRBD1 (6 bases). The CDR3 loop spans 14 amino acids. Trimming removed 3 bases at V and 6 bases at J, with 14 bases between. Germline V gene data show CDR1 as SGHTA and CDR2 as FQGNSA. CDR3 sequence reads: CASSFGQGYDGYTF. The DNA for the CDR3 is TGTGCCAGCAGCTTCGGGCAGGGGTATGATGGCTACACCTTC.

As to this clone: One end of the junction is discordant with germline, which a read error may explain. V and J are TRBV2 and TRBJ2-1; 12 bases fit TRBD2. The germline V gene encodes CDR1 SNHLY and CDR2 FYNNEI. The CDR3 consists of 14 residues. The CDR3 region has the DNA TGTGCCGGCAGACTAGCGGGAGTTTACAATGAGCAGTTCTTC. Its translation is CAGRLAGVYNEQFF.

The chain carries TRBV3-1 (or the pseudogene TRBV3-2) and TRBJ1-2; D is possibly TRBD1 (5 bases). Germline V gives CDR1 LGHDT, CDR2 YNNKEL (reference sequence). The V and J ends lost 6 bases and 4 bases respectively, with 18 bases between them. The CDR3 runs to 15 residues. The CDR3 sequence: CASRPGLTSVYGYTF. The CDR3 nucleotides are TGTGCCAGCAGACCGGGACTCACTTCGGTCTATGGCTACACCTTC.

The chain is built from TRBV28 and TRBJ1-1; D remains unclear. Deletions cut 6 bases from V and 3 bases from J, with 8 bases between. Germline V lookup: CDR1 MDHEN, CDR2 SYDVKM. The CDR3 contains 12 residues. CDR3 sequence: CASRETDTEAFF. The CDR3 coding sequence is TGTGCCAGCAGGGAGACTGACACTGAAGCTTTCTTT.

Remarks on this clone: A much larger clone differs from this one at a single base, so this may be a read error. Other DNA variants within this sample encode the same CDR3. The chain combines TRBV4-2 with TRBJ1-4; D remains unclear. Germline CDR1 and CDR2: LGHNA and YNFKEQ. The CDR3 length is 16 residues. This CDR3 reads CASSQDRVATNEKLFF. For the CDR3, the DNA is TGTGCCAGCAGCCAAGATAGAGTTGCAACTAATGAAAAACTATTTTTT.

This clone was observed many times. CDR3 bases: TGTGCCAGCAGCTTGAGTTTATCCGGGGAGCTGTTTTTT. Translated, it gives CASSLSLSGELFF. The gene calls are TRBV7-9 and TRBJ2-2; D is unclear. Trimming took off 3 bases at V and 6 bases at J, with 8 bases between the two ends. The CDR3 spans 13 residues. From germline, CDR1 is SEHNR and CDR2 FQNEAQ (reference sequence).

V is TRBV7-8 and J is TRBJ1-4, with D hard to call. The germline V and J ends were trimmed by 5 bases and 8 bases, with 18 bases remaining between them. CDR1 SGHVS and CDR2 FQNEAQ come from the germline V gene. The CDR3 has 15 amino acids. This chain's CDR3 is CASSRSMGEGEKLFF. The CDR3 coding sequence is TGTGCCAGCAGCCGCTCTATGGGAGAAGGCGAAAAACTGTTTTTT.

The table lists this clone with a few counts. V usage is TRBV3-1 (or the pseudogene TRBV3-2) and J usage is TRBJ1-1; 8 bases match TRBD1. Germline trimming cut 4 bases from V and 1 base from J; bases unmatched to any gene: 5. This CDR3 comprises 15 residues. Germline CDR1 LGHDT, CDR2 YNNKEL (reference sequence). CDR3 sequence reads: CASSPARGPNTEAFF. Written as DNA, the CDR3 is TGTGCCAGCAGCCCAGCCAGGGGGCCGAACACTGAAGCTTTCTTT.

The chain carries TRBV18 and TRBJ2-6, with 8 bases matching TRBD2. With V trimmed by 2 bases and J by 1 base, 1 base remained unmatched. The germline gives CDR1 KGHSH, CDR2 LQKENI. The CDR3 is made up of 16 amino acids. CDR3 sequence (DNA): TGTGCCAGCTCACCAAGCGGGAGTTCTGGGGCCAACGTCCTGACTTTC. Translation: CASSPSGSSGANVLTF.

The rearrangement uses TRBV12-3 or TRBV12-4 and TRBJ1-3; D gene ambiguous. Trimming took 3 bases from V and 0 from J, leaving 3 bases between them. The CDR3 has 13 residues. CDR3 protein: CASSLASGNTIYF. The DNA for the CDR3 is TGTGCCAGCAGTTTGGCCTCTGGAAACACCATATATTTT.

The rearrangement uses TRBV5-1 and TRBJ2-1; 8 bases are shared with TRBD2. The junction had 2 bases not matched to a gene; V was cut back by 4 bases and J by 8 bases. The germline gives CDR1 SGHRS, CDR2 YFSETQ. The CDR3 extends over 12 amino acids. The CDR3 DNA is TGCGCCAGCAGCCCGGGAGGGGATGAGCAGTTCTTC. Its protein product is CASSPGGDEQFF.

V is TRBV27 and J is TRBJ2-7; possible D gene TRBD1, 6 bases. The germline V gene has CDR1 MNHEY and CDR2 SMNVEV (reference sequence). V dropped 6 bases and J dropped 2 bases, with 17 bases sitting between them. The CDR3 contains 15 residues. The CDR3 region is CASRTKAGETYEQYF. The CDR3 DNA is TGTGCCAGCAGGACTAAGGCAGGGGAAACCTACGAGCAGTACTTC.

The CDR3 DNA reads TGTGCCAGCGAACACGGAGAGCCGGGCTCTGGAAACACCATATATTTT. Translating it yields CASEHGEPGSGNTIYF. The chain carries TRBV5-4 and TRBJ1-3; no clear D gene. The germline V and J ends were trimmed by 7 bases and 0 bases, with 17 bases remaining between them. This CDR3 contains 16 residues. Germline-derived CDR1 and CDR2 are SGHNT and YYREEE (reference sequence). The whole variable domain, remainder taken from reference TRBV5-4 and TRBJ1-3, is ETGVTQSPTHLIKTRGQQVTLRCSSQSGHNTVSWYQQALGQGPQFIFQYYREEENGRGNFPPRFSGLQFPNYSSELNVNALELDDSALYLCASEHGEPGSGNTIYFGEGSWLTVV.

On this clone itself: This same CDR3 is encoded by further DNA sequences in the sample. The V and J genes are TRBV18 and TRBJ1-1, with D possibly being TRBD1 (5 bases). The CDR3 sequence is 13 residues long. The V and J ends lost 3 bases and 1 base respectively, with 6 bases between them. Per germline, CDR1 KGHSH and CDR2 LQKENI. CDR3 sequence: CASSPGQNTEAFF. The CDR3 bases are TGTGCCAGCTCACCTGGACAGAACACTGAAGCTTTCTTT.